Sequencing of this T cell receptor (beta chain) was carried out in a study of blood T cell repertoires in COVID-19. As for the study in general: Samples came from the United States, Italy and Spain, spanning acute and convalescent COVID-19. Sources were T cells, B-cell-depleted T cells, or PBMCs; the material itself was cDNA or gDNA.

Data came from immunoSEQ multiplex PCR; TCRdb stores just in-frame clones and leaves some out. The sample comprises about 160,000 clones, 85% to 95% of which are singletons, and approximately 4.6% rests with the top ten. Trimming removed 4 bases from V and 2 bases from J; junction bases left unmatched: 4. The CDR3 extends over 15 amino acids. Per germline, CDR1 SGHRS and CDR2 YFSETQ. The V and J genes are TRBV5-1 and TRBJ1-1; TRBD1 aligns across 11 bases. This sequence originates from a woman between 45 and 65 years old with acute or convalescent COVID-19. Sequencing was performed on peripheral blood. CDR3 sequence reads: CASSPGQGVNTEAFF. DNA of the CDR3: TGCGCCAGCAGCCCGGGACAGGGGGTTAACACTGAAGCTTTCTTT.